A selection of T cell receptor beta chains follows, all from one sample in a study of CD8+CD57+ T cells in acquired aplastic anemia. In TCRdb, the reads were re-called with MiXCR into one record per CDR3 protein. In the table there are approximately 150,000 distinct CDR3 sequences, around half of which are singletons. Sequenced input: sorted CD4+, CD8+, or CD8+CD57+ T cells (not recorded which) from PBMCs. The source is a human donor with aplastic anemia. The CDR3 runs from the conserved cysteine through the conserved F or W. The order of the fields is J gene, V gene, clone size, D gene, CDR3 DNA, CDR3 protein. D genes are given only for firm matches. Some rows have no size entry. The others give once, few or many, or a class for an expanded clone.

>TRBJ1-2|TRBV6-1|many|NA
TGTGCCAGCACCGCCAGGCCTCCCGGTGGCTACACCTTC
CASTARPPGGYTF
>TRBJ1-6|TRBV19|many|TRBD1
TGTGCCAGTGCCGGACAGGGTAATTCACCCCTCCACTTT
CASAGQGNSPLHF
>TRBJ1-1|TRBV12-3/TRBV12-4|NA|TRBD1
TGTGCCAGCAGTTTCGGGACAGGGGCTTTCTTT
CASSFGTGAFF
>TRBJ2-1|TRBV11-1|NA|NA
TGTGCCACCCTCGCTAACCCCAGGGGTACCTACAATGAGCAGTTCTTC
CATLANPRGTYNEQFF
>TRBJ1-6|TRBV10-3|NA|TRBD1
TGTGCCATCAGTAAACGACAGGGAAGACCACCCCTCCACTTT
CAISKRQGRPPLHF
>TRBJ1-5|TRBV10-3|NA|NA
TGTGCCAGCAGGATAATGGGGGATCAGCCCCAGCATTTT
CASRIMGDQPQHF
>TRBJ2-3|TRBV25-1|few|TRBD1
TGTGCCAGCTCAACCGACAGGGGGCGGGCAGATACGCAGTATTTT
CASSTDRGRADTQYF
>TRBJ2-2|TRBV20-1|NA|TRBD1
TGCAGTGCTTGGGACAGGGGCACCGGGGAGCTGTTTTTT
CSAWDRGTGELFF
>TRBJ2-3|TRBV2|many|TRBD2
TGTGCCAGCAGTGAACTCGCGGGAGGTACAGATACGCAGTATTTT
CASSELAGGTDTQYF
>TRBJ1-1|TRBV9|many|NA
TGTGCCAGCAGCGAAACGGGACATTCGAACACTGAAGCTTTCTTT
CASSETGHSNTEAFF
>TRBJ1-5|TRBV9|many|NA
TGTGCCAGCAGCGTAGTGTTTCGTCCTTTCACCCAGCATTTT
CASSVVFRPFTQHF
>TRBJ2-6|TRBV11-2|few|NA
TGTGCCAGCAGCTTAGTTTCCGGGGCGCCTGGGGCCAACGTCCTGACTTTC
CASSLVSGAPGANVLTF
>TRBJ1-1|TRBV6-1|many|NA
TGTGCCAGCAGTGAAGGATGGGCTGGGGCTGAAGCTTTCTTT
CASSEGWAGAEAFF
>TRBJ2-3|TRBV10-3|NA|TRBD1
TGTGCCATCAGTGAGGGACAGGGGGGAGATACGCAGTATTTT
CAISEGQGGDTQYF
>TRBJ1-1|TRBV5-8|NA|NA
TGTGCCAGCAGCCTTGGTACGGCGGGTTATACTGAAGCTTTCTTT
CASSLGTAGYTEAFF
>TRBJ2-7|TRBV20-1|NA|NA
TGCAGTGCTAGAGACCCGGACAGACACTACGAGCAGTACTTC
CSARDPDRHYEQYF
>TRBJ1-2|TRBV7-2|NA|TRBD1
TGTGCCAGCAGCTTAGCGGACAGGGGGTCGGGTGGCTACACCTTC
CASSLADRGSGGYTF
>TRBJ2-3|TRBV7-2|many|TRBD2
TGTGCCAGCAGCTTATCCCTAGCGGGGGTCACAGATACGCAGTATTTT
CASSLSLAGVTDTQYF
>TRBJ1-2|TRBV6-1|NA|TRBD1
TGTGCCAGCAGTGAGGGACAGCTGAGAGGCTACACCTTC
CASSEGQLRGYTF
>TRBJ2-7|TRBV5-1|NA|NA
TGCGCCAGCAGCTTGGCTGGAGGGCAACACGAGCAGTACTTC
CASSLAGGQHEQYF
>TRBJ1-5|TRBV2|many|NA
TGTGCCAGCAGTGAGTTATTGGGGGCAGGTCAGCCCCAGCATTTT
CASSELLGAGQPQHF
>TRBJ1-1|TRBV12-5|NA|TRBD1
TGTGCTAGTGGTTTCCAGGACAGGGGAGAAGCTTTCTTT
CASGFQDRGEAFF
>TRBJ1-5|TRBV10-3|NA|NA
TGTGCCATCAGTGGGGCACGTACGGGGGGGCGAGGCAATCAGCCCCAGCATTTT
CAISGARTGGRGNQPQHF
>TRBJ1-3|TRBV7-3|few|NA
TGTGCCAGCAGCTTAGAAAACACCATATATTTT
CASSLENTIYF
>TRBJ2-1|TRBV29-1|NA|NA
TGCAGCGTTGAAGATAGGCTAGGGGGTGAGCAGTTCTTC
CSVEDRLGGEQFF
>TRBJ1-4|TRBV19|NA|NA
TGTGCCAGTAGTGGAGGGGGACGACTGTTTTTT
CASSGGGRLFF
>TRBJ2-7|TRBV5-6|NA|TRBD2
TGTGCCAGCAGCCTGGGACTAGGCGCGTACGAGCAGTACTTC
CASSLGLGAYEQYF
>TRBJ2-1|TRBV20-1|NA|TRBD1
TGCAGTGCTGGCGGACAGGGGATAAGCAATGAGCAGTTCTTC
CSAGGQGISNEQFF
>TRBJ1-2|TRBV25-1|NA|NA
TGTGCCACCAGCGAGACAGAACACTATGGCTACACCTTC
CATSETEHYGYTF
>TRBJ1-6|TRBV10-1|NA|NA
TGCGCCAGCAGGGCAGGGGAGGATTCACCCCTCCACTTT
CASRAGEDSPLHF
>TRBJ2-2|TRBV7-6|NA|NA
TGTGCCAGCAGCGGGCCGGGAGAGAACACCGGGGAGCTGTTTTTT
CASSGPGENTGELFF
>TRBJ1-5|TRBV10-1|NA|TRBD1
TGCGCCAGCCCGGGACAGGGGGAAAGGAGGGGACAGCCCCAGCATTTT
CASPGQGERRGQPQHF
>TRBJ2-1|TRBV10-1|NA|TRBD1
TGCGCCAGCAGGACCGGGACAGCCACCTACAATGAGCAGTTCTTC
CASRTGTATYNEQFF
>TRBJ2-7|TRBV2|few|NA
TGTGCCAGCAGTATTCCTCTTACTAGAGGCGAGCAGTACTTC
CASSIPLTRGEQYF
>TRBJ2-1|TRBV10-3|NA|NA
TGTGCCATCAGTGAGGACAATGAGCAGTTCTTC
CAISEDNEQFF
>TRBJ2-7|TRBV19|NA|NA
TGTGCCAGTACGAAGGGACTCTATGGCTACGAGCAGTACTTC
CASTKGLYGYEQYF
>TRBJ1-1|TRBV25-1|NA|TRBD1
TGTGCCAGCAGTGACGACAGGGATGACACTGAAGCTTTCTTT
CASSDDRDDTEAFF
>TRBJ1-1|TRBV29-1|NA|TRBD1
TGCAGCGTTCCGGGACAGGTCCACACTGAAGCTTTCTTT
CSVPGQVHTEAFF
>TRBJ2-5|TRBV12-3/TRBV12-4|NA|NA
TGTGCCAGCAGTTTTGCCCACTCTGAGACCCAGTACTTC
CASSFAHSETQYF
>TRBJ1-5|TRBV19|NA|TRBD1
TGTGCCAGTACTGAACAACGGGACAGGGCAACCCAGCATTTT
CASTEQRDRATQHF
>TRBJ1-4|TRBV2|NA|TRBD1
TGTGCCAGCCTGCAGGACAGGGGGTCAGGTGAAAAACTGTTTTTT
CASLQDRGSGEKLFF
>TRBJ1-1|TRBV7-9|many|NA
TGTGCCAGCAGCTTTTACAAGAACACTGAAGCTTTCTTT
CASSFYKNTEAFF
>TRBJ1-6|TRBV7-6|NA|NA
TGTGCCAGCAGCCGTATTCCTGATTCACCCCTCCACTTT
CASSRIPDSPLHF
>TRBJ1-6|TRBV24-1|NA|TRBD1
TGTGCCAGCAGTGAAGGAACAGGGGCAAATTCACCCCTCCACTTT
CASSEGTGANSPLHF
>TRBJ1-6|TRBV10-3|few|NA
TGTGCCATCAGTGGTTATGATTCACCCCTCCACTTT
CAISGYDSPLHF
>TRBJ1-6|TRBV14|many|NA
TGTGCCAGCAGCCAGGGAGTAAAGAATTCACCCCTCCACTTT
CASSQGVKNSPLHF
>TRBJ2-5|TRBV5-5|many|NA
TGTGCCAGCAGCTTGCGGTTGACGCGCCAAGAGACCCAGTACTTC
CASSLRLTRQETQYF
>TRBJ2-3|TRBV2|NA|TRBD1
TGTGCCAGCAGTTCAGGACAGGGGGTATGGAGTGAGACAGATACGCAGTATTTT
CASSSGQGVWSETDTQYF
>TRBJ2-7|TRBV24-1|NA|TRBD1
TGTGCCACCAGTGTGACGGGACAGGGGGGACCCTACGAGCAGTACTTC
CATSVTGQGGPYEQYF
>TRBJ1-2|TRBV12-3/TRBV12-4|many|NA
TGTGCCAGCAGTAAGGGGGGTTATGGCTACACCTTC
CASSKGGYGYTF
>TRBJ1-2|TRBV15|few|TRBD1
TGTGCCACCAGCCGAGACAGGGGTTCTGGCTACACCTTC
CATSRDRGSGYTF
>TRBJ2-4|TRBV6-1|NA|NA
TGTGCCAGCACGGGGGTGGGAAACATTCAGTACTTC
CASTGVGNIQYF